The clone carrying this T cell receptor (beta chain) was recorded a few times. Its cognate antigen is unknown. This entry is derived from a study of vaccination and CD4 T cells after COVID-19. Study overall: Recovered-phase convalescent patients showed SARS-CoV-2 positivity by nasal swab PCR; roughly nine were mild, one severe. Cells received overlapping spike peptides from SARS-CoV-2, HCoV-NL63, HCoV-OC43 and HCoV-229E as stimulation. Typically, post-vaccine samples were obtained a median about 70 days after dose two, within a range of 14 to 241.

Germline V gene sequence: CDR1 DFQATT, CDR2 SNEGSKA (reference sequence). The CDR3 contains 16 residues. V was trimmed by 3 bases and J by 7 bases, leaving 19 bases between them. Points from the study as a whole: Within the convalescent patients, a median about 89% of the SARS-CoV-2-reactive clones were ones that appeared only post-vaccination.

Sequenced with the Oncomine TCR Beta short-read assay was DNA taken from cultured CD4+ T cells. TCRdb recomputed calls from the PCR reads with MiXCR, one row per CDR3 protein. The sample has 15,000 to 20,000 distinct CDR3 sequences; about 35% are singletons. Treatment meaning: approximately 11-day PBMC culture with coronavirus spike peptide pools or control peptides (ViraFEST assay). The sequenced sample was cultured CD4+ T cells from blood. This chain uses TRBV20-1 with TRBJ1-6; no clear D gene. The sequence came from a human donor with COVID-19. The CDR3 is CSASFPSGDRNSPLHF. The CDR3 DNA reads as TGCAGTGCTAGCTTTCCCAGCGGCGATCGGAATTCACCCCTCCACTTT.